This T cell receptor beta chain was sequenced during a study of T-cell reconstitution after alpha-beta-depleted transplantation in children (dated by TCRdb to the mid-2010s). Broadly, across the study: Using TCR repertoire profiling, the study followed T-cell immune reconstitution in a quantitative way in children after TCRalphabeta/CD19-depleted allogeneic hematopoietic cell transplantation.

The paper as a whole reports these results and caveats: Over subsequent months, a decline in hyperexpanded clone frequencies was noted, and after one year, T-cell counts and TCRbeta diversity were mostly ascribed to newly produced T cells. The apparently early recovery of alphabetaT-cell counts about two months after transplant reportedly depended on only several hundred rapidly expanded clones that came from non-depleted graft cells. In some patients, the high TCRbeta diversity seen at day 60 was put down to recipient T cells and intrathymic progenitors that had survived conditioning.

The CDR3 covers 16 residues, taking in both the cysteine and the phenylalanine. The only DNA kept is the CDR3, 48 bases in frame from the first base. CDR1 is given as KGHSH and CDR2 as LQKENI, both from the germline V gene. V is clipped by 4 bases and J by 0 bases, and the sequence between their germline boundaries is 15 bases long. On this clonotype itself: Its binding antigen is unknown. No qualities accompany the bases; no much larger clone lies one base away.

In the paper's terms, the treatment or condition label means: allogeneic hematopoietic cell transplantation with graft depleted of TCRalphabeta T cells and CD19 B cells. Transplant recipients were children who received TCRalphabeta/CD19-depleted allogeneic hematopoietic cell grafts. Library construction relied on PCR. These reads were obtained on an Illumina HiSeq 2500. TCR library preparation used molecular barcoding, with unique molecular identifiers applied to normalize quantification of the TCRbeta repertoire. In-frame beta chains were kept once TCRdb had trimmed the public reads at Q25 with fastp and called clones with MiXCR. CDR3 protein duplicates are merged, each entry listing the most common genes and DNA. The sample table records hundreds of thousands of distinct CDR3 sequences; over 10% of these occur just once. About 2.2% of the sample goes to the ten largest clones.

Recombination linked TRBV18 to TRBJ1-2; TRBD1 could be the D gene, as 5 bases match. The clonotype was recovered from a male patient under 18 who had a stem cell transplant for acute myeloid leukemia, so the T cells may come from the graft donor. The source was PBMCs, mostly from graft donor cells, collected 360 days after TCRalphabeta/CD19-depleted stem cell transplant. The CDR3 protein is CASSRPPRAANYGYTF. The bases are TGTGCCAGCTCACGACCCCCCAGGGCGGCTAACTATGGCTACACCTTC.